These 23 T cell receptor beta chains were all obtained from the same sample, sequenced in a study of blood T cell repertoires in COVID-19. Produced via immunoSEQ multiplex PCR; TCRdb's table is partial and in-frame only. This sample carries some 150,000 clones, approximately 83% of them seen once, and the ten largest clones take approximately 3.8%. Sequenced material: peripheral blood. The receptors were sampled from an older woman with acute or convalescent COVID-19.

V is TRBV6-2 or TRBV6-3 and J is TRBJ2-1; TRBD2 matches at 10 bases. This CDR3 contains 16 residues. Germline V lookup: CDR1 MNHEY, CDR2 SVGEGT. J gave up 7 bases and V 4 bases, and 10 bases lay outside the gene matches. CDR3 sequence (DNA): TGTGCCAGCAGTTCCCAGCTAGCGGGAGCTGGTAATGAGCAGTTCTTC. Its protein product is CASSSQLAGAGNEQFF.

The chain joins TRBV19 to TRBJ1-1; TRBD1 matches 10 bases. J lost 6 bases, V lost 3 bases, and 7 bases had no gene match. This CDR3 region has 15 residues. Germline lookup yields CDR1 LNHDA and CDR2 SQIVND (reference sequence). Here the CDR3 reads CASSMTGGIRAEAFF. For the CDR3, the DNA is TGTGCCAGTAGTATGACAGGGGGCATAAGGGCTGAAGCTTTCTTT.

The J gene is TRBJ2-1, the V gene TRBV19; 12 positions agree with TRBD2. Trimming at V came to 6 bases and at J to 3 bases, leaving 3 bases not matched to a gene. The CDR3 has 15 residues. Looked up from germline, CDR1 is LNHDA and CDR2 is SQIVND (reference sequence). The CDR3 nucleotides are TGTGCCAGTAGGGGACTAGCGGGTATCTACAATGAGCAGTTCTTC. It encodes CASRGLAGIYNEQFF.

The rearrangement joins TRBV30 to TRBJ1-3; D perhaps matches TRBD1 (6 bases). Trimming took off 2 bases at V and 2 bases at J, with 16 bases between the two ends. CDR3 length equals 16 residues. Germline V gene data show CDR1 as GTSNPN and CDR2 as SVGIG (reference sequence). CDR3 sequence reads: CAWSPPRGGPGNTIYF. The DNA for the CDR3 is TGTGCCTGGAGTCCCCCCCGCGGGGGCCCTGGAAACACCATATATTTT.

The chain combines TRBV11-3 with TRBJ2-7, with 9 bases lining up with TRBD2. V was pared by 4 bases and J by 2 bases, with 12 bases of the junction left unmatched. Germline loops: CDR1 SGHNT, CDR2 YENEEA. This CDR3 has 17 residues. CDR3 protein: CASSYSSPTSGPYEQYF. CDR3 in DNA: TGTGCCAGCAGCTACAGCTCCCCGACTAGCGGACCCTACGAGCAGTACTTC.

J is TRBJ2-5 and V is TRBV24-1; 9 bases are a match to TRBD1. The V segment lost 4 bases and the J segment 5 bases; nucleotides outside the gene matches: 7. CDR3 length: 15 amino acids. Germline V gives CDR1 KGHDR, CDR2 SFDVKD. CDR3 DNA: TGTGCCACCAGTGAGGGGACAGGGTGGGAGGAGACCCAGTACTTC. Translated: CATSEGTGWEETQYF.

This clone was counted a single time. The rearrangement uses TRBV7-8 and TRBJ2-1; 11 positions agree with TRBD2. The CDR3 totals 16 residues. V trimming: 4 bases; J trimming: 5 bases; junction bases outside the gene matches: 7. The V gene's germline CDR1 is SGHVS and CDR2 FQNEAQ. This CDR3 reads CASSSAGTSGNNEQFF. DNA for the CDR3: TGTGCCAGCAGCTCCGCCGGGACTAGCGGAAACAATGAGCAGTTCTTC. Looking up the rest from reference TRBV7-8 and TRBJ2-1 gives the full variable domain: GAGVSQSPRYKVAKRGQDVALRCDPISGHVSLFWYQQALGQGPEFLTYFQNEAQLDKSGLPSDRFFAERPEGSVSTLKIQRTQQEDSAVYLCASSSAGTSGNNEQFFGPGTRLTVL.

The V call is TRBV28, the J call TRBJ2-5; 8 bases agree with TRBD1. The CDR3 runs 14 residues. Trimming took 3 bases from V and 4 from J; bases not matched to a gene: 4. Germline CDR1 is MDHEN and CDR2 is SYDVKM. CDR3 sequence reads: CASSFWTGRETQYF. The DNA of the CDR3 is TGTGCCAGCAGTTTCTGGACAGGGAGAGAGACCCAGTACTTC.

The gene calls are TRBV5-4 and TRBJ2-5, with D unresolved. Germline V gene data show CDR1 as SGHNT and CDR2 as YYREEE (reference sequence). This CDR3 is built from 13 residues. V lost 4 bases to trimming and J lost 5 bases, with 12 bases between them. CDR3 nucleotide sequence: TGTGCCAGCAGCCCGAGGCTTCTTGAGACCCAGTACTTC. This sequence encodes CASSPRLLETQYF.

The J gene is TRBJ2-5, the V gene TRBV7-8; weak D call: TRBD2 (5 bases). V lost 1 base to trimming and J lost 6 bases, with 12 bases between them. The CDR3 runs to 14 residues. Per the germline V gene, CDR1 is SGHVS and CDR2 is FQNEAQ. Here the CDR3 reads CASSLDRAGQTQYF. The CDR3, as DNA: TGTGCCAGCAGCTTAGATAGGGCGGGTCAGACCCAGTACTTC.

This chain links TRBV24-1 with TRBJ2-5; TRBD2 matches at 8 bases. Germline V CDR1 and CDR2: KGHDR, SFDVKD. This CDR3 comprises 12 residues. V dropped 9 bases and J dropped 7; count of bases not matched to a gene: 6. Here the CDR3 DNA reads TGTGCCACCGGAGGGCTAGCGGGGACCCAGTACTTC. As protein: CATGGLAGTQYF.

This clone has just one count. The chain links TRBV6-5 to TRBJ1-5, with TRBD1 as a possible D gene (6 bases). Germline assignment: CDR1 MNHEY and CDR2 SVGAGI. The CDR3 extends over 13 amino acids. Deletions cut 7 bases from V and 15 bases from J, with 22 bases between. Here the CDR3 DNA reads TGTGCCAGCACTCTATCAACAGGGACGGCCTCGCATTTT. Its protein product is CASTLSTGTASHF.

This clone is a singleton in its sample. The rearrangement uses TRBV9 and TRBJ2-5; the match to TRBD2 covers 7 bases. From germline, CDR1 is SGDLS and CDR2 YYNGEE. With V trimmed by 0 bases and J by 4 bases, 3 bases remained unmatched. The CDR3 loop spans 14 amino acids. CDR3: CASSVEVAGETQYF. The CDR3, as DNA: TGTGCCAGCAGCGTAGAGGTAGCGGGAGAGACCCAGTACTTC.

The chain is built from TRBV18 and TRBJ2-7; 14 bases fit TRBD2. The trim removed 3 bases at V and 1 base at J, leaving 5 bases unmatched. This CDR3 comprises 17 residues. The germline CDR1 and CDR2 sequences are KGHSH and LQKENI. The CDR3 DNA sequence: TGTGCCAGCTCACCCGGACTAGCGGGAGGCCAATCCTACGAGCAGTACTTC. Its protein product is CASSPGLAGGQSYEQYF.

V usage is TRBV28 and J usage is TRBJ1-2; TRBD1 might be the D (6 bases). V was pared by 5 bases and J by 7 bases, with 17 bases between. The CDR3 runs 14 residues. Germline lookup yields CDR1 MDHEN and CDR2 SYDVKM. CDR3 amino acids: CASSGGSILGGYTF. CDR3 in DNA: TGTGCCAGCAGTGGGGGCTCCATACTAGGTGGCTACACCTTC.

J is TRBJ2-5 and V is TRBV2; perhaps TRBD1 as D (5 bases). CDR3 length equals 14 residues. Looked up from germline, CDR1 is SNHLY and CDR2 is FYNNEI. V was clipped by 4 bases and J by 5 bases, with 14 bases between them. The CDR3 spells CASSAGQGWETQYF. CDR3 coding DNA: TGTGCCAGCAGTGCAGGTCAGGGCTGGGAGACCCAGTACTTC.

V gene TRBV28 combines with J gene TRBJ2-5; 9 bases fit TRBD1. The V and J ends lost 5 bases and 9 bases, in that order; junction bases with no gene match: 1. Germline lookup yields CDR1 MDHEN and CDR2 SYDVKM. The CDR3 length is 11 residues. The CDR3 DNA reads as TGTGCCAGCAGTAGACAGGGGGCCCAGTACTTC. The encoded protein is CASSRQGAQYF. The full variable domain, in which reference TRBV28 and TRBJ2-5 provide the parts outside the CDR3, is DVKVTQSSRYLVKRTGEKVFLECVQDMDHENMFWYRQDPGLGLRLIYFSYDVKMKEKGDIPEGYSVSREKKERFSLILESASTNQTSMYLCASSRQGAQYFGPGTRLLVL.

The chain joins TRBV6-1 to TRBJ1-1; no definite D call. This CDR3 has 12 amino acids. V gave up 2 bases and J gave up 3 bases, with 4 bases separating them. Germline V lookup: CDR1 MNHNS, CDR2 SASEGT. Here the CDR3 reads CASSESYTEAFF. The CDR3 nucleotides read TGTGCCAGCAGTGAATCCTACACTGAAGCTTTCTTT.

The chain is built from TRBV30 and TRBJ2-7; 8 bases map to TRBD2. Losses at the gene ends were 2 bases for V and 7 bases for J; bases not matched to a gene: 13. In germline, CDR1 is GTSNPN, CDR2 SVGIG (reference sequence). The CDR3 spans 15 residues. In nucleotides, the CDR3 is TGTGCCTGGAGTCTTCCGGGAGGGAGGGCCAGGGAGCAGTACTTC. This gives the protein CAWSLPGGRAREQYF. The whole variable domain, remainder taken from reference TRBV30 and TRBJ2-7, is SQTIHQWPATLVQPVGSPLSLECTVEGTSNPNLYWYRQAAGRGLQLLFYSVGIGQISSEVPQNLSASRPQDRQFILSSKKLLLSDSGFYLCAWSLPGGRAREQYFGPGTRLTVT.

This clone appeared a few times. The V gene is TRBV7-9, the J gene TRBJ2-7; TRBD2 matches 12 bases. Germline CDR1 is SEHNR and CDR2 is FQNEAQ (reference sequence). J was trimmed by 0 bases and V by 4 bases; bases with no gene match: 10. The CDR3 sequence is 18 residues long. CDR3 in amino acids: CASSSGGTSGLSSYEQYF. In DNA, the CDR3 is TGTGCCAGCAGCTCGGGGGGGACTAGCGGGCTAAGCTCCTACGAGCAGTACTTC.

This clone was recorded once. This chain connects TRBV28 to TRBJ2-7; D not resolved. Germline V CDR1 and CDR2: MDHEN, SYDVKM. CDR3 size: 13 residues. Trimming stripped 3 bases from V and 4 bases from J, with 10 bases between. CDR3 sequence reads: CASSLGKPYEQYF. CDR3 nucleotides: TGTGCCAGCAGTTTGGGCAAGCCGTACGAGCAGTACTTC.

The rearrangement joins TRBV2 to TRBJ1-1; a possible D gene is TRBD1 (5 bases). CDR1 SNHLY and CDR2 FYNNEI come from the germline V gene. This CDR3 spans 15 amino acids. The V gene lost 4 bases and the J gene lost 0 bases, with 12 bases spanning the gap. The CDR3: CASSVQGVLNTEAFF. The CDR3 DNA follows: TGTGCCAGCAGTGTACAAGGGGTTTTGAACACTGAAGCTTTCTTT. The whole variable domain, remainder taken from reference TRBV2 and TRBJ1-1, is EPEVTQTPSHQVTQMGQEVILRCVPISNHLYFYWYRQILGQKVEFLVSFYNNEISEKSEIFDDQFSVERPDGSNFTLKIRSTKLEDSAMYFCASSVQGVLNTEAFFGQGTRLTVV.

The CDR3 DNA follows: TGTGCCAGCAGTTTACGCGGGAATGTGGACGAGCAGTACTTC. This gives the protein CASSLRGNVDEQYF. This rearrangement joins TRBV27 to TRBJ2-7; weak D call: TRBD2 (6 bases). V gave up 2 bases and J gave up 5 bases, with 13 bases separating them. The germline V gene encodes CDR1 MNHEY and CDR2 SMNVEV (reference sequence). CDR3 size: 14 residues.